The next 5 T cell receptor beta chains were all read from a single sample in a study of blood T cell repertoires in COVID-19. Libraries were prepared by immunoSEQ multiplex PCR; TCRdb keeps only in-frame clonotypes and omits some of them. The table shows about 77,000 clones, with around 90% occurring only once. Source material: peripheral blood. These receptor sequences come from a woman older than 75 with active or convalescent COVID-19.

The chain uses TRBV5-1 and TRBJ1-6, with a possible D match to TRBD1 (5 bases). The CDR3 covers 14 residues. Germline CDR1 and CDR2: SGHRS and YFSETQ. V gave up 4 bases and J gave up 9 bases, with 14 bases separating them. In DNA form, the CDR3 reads TGCGCCAGCAGCCCCGCGGGGGGGGGTTCACCCCTCCACTTT. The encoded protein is CASSPAGGGSPLHF.

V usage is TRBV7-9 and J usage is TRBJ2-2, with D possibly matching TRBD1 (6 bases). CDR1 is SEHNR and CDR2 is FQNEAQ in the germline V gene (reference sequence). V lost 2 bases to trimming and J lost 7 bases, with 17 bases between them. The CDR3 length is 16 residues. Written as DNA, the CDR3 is TGTGCCAGCAGCTTATTGCAGGGGCAAGGAGTCGGGGAGCTGTTTTTT. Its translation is CASSLLQGQGVGELFF.

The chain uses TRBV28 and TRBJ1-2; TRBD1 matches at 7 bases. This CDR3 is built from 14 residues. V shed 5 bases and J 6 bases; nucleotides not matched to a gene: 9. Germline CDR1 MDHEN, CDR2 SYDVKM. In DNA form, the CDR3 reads TGTGCCAGCAGTACTCCACAGGGGAATGATGGCTACACCTTC. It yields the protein CASSTPQGNDGYTF.

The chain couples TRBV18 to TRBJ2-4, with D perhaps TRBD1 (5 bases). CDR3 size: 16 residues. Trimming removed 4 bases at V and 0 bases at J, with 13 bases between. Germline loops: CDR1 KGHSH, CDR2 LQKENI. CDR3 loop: CASSLDSLLAKNIQYF. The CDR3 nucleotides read TGTGCCAGCTCACTCGACAGCCTCTTAGCCAAAAACATTCAGTACTTC.

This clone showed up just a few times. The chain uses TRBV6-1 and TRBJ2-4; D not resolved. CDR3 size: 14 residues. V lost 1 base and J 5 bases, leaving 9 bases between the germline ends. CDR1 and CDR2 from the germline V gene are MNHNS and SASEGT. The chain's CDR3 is CASSEVSGQNIQYF. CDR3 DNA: TGTGCCAGCAGTGAAGTGAGTGGGCAAAACATTCAGTACTTC.